These T cell receptor beta chains were read from a single sample in a study of shared T cell receptors in the human thymus. Clones were read by immunoSEQ multiplex PCR, and TCRdb kept only the in-frame ones, dropping some. The sample consists of 500,000 to 550,000 clones, around 78% of them appearing once. The sample was also linked to a second study, of human thymus T cells.

Sequenced sample: thymocytes. These receptors all stem from a boy under two years old with a congenital heart defect. The CDR3 runs from the conserved cysteine through the conserved F or W. Fields, in order: clone size, D gene, J gene, V gene, CDR3 protein, CDR3 DNA. D genes are given only for firm matches. The listing skips clone size in some rows; elsewhere it reads once, few, many or a size class.

clone_size: .
d_call: .
j_call: TRBJ2-1
v_call: TRBV7-6
cdr3_aa: CASTHRAGPPHNEQFF
cdr3_nt: TGTGCCAGCACCCATAGGGCGGGCCCACCCCACAATGAGCAGTTCTTC

clone_size: .
d_call: .
j_call: TRBJ1-2
v_call: TRBV2
cdr3_aa: CASEVAVLYGYTF
cdr3_nt: TGTGCCAGCGAGGTGGCGGTCCTCTATGGCTACACCTTC

clone_size: few
d_call: TRBD2
j_call: TRBJ2-5
v_call: TRBV14
cdr3_aa: CASSQDRSGAKETQYF
cdr3_nt: TGTGCCAGCAGCCAAGATCGAAGCGGGGCGAAAGAGACCCAGTACTTC

clone_size: .
d_call: TRBD2
j_call: TRBJ2-5
v_call: TRBV5-6
cdr3_aa: CASSPLTSGVQETQYF
cdr3_nt: TGTGCCAGCAGCCCCCTGACTAGCGGGGTTCAAGAGACCCAGTACTTC

clone_size: .
d_call: .
j_call: TRBJ2-3
v_call: TRBV5-4
cdr3_aa: CASSLALSTDTQYF
cdr3_nt: TGTGCCAGCAGCTTGGCCCTATCGACAGATACGCAGTATTTT

clone_size: .
d_call: TRBD2
j_call: TRBJ2-7
v_call: TRBV30
cdr3_aa: CAWSYSREGGLGSYEQYF
cdr3_nt: TGTGCCTGGAGTTACTCGCGGGAGGGCGGTTTGGGCTCCTACGAGCAGTACTTC

clone_size: .
d_call: TRBD2
j_call: TRBJ2-1
v_call: TRBV7-9
cdr3_aa: CASRSLAGGEQFF
cdr3_nt: TGTGCCAGCAGGTCCCTAGCGGGAGGCGAGCAGTTCTTC

clone_size: once
d_call: .
j_call: TRBJ2-7
v_call: TRBV6-1
cdr3_aa: CASSERRACYEQYF
cdr3_nt: TGTGCCAGCAGTGAACGCAGGGCTTGCTACGAGCAGTACTTC

clone_size: .
d_call: .
j_call: TRBJ2-1
v_call: TRBV30
cdr3_aa: CAWRVGPPDNEQFF
cdr3_nt: TGTGCCTGGAGAGTGGGCCCCCCCGACAATGAGCAGTTCTTC

clone_size: few
d_call: .
j_call: TRBJ2-2
v_call: TRBV4-1
cdr3_aa: CASRPQQGITGELFF
cdr3_nt: TGCGCCAGCAGACCTCAACAGGGTATCACCGGGGAGCTGTTTTTT

clone_size: .
d_call: TRBD1
j_call: TRBJ2-3
v_call: TRBV5-1
cdr3_aa: CASSGTGWSDTQYF
cdr3_nt: TGCGCCAGCAGCGGGACAGGGTGGTCAGATACGCAGTATTTT

clone_size: .
d_call: .
j_call: TRBJ2-6
v_call: TRBV7-9
cdr3_aa: CASSLFGGYGANVLTF
cdr3_nt: TGTGCCAGCAGCTTGTTCGGAGGGTATGGGGCCAACGTCCTGACTTTC

clone_size: few
d_call: TRBD1
j_call: TRBJ2-7
v_call: TRBV29-1
cdr3_aa: CSVVVGQGKPYEQYF
cdr3_nt: TGCAGCGTTGTAGTGGGACAGGGAAAACCCTACGAGCAGTACTTC

clone_size: .
d_call: TRBD1
j_call: TRBJ1-4
v_call: TRBV14
cdr3_aa: CASSPLTGGDEKLFF
cdr3_nt: TGTGCCAGCAGCCCGCTGACAGGGGGTGATGAAAAACTGTTTTTT

clone_size: .
d_call: TRBD2
j_call: TRBJ2-1
v_call: TRBV25-1
cdr3_aa: CASTGTSDDNEQFF
cdr3_nt: TGTGCCAGCACAGGGACTAGCGACGACAATGAGCAGTTCTTC

clone_size: .
d_call: TRBD2
j_call: TRBJ2-2
v_call: TRBV18
cdr3_aa: CASSLSGTSNRELFF
cdr3_nt: TGTGCCAGCTCACTTTCCGGGACTAGCAACCGGGAGCTGTTTTTT

clone_size: .
d_call: TRBD2
j_call: TRBJ2-7
v_call: TRBV27
cdr3_aa: CASRQLAGHSYEQYF
cdr3_nt: TGTGCCAGCAGGCAACTAGCGGGGCATTCCTACGAGCAGTACTTC

clone_size: .
d_call: TRBD2
j_call: TRBJ2-1
v_call: TRBV30
cdr3_aa: CAWSRPGGYNEQFF
cdr3_nt: TGTGCCTGGAGTAGACCCGGGGGGTACAATGAGCAGTTCTTC

clone_size: .
d_call: TRBD1
j_call: TRBJ2-7
v_call: TRBV5-1
cdr3_aa: CASSSRTGTYEQYF
cdr3_nt: TGCGCCAGCAGCTCACGGACAGGGACCTACGAGCAGTACTTC

clone_size: .
d_call: .
j_call: TRBJ2-1
v_call: TRBV10-3
cdr3_aa: CAIRTVSYNEQFF
cdr3_nt: TGTGCCATTCGGACAGTCTCCTACAATGAGCAGTTCTTC

clone_size: .
d_call: .
j_call: TRBJ2-5
v_call: TRBV4-2
cdr3_aa: CASSGQPGETQYF
cdr3_nt: TGTGCCAGCAGTGGACAGCCGGGAGAGACCCAGTACTTC

clone_size: .
d_call: TRBD2
j_call: TRBJ2-3
v_call: TRBV10-3
cdr3_aa: CAITAGGPESRTDTQYF
cdr3_nt: TGTGCCATCACGGCGGGAGGGCCGGAAAGTCGCACAGATACGCAGTATTTT

clone_size: .
d_call: .
j_call: TRBJ2-7
v_call: TRBV20-1
cdr3_aa: CSARGEHEQYF
cdr3_nt: TGCAGTGCTAGAGGGGAGCACGAGCAGTACTTC

clone_size: .
d_call: TRBD2
j_call: TRBJ2-3
v_call: TRBV6-1
cdr3_aa: CASSEMVSGRSTDTQYF
cdr3_nt: TGTGCCAGCAGTGAAATGGTCAGCGGGAGAAGTACAGATACGCAGTATTTT

clone_size: .
d_call: .
j_call: TRBJ2-1
v_call: TRBV25-1
cdr3_aa: CASSDWGLGGIGDNEQFF
cdr3_nt: TGTGCCAGCAGTGACTGGGGACTGGGCGGGATAGGAGACAATGAGCAGTTCTTC

clone_size: .
d_call: TRBD2
j_call: TRBJ2-7
v_call: TRBV6-1
cdr3_aa: CASKAGGYEQYF
cdr3_nt: TGTGCCAGCAAAGCGGGGGGCTACGAGCAGTACTTC